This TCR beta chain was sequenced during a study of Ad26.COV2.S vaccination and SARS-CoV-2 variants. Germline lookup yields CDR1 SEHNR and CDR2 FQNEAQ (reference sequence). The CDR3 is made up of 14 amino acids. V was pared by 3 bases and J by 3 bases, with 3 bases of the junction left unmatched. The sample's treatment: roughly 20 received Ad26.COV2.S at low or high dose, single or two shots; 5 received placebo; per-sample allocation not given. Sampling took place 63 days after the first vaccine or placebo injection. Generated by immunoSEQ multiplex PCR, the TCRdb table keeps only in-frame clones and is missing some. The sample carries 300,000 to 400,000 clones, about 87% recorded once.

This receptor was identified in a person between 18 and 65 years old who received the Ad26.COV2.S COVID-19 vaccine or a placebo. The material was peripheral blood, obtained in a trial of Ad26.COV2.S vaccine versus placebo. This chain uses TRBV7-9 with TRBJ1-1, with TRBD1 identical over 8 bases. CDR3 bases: TGTGCCAGCAGCTTGGGACAGGCCTACACTGAAGCTTTCTTT. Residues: CASSLGQAYTEAFF.